In this sample, the clone carrying this T cell receptor (beta chain) turned up many times. CDR3 size: 15 residues. The V gene's germline CDR1 is SGDLS and CDR2 YYNGEE. Germline trimming cut 3 bases from V and 5 bases from J; bases unmatched to any gene: 5. The entry originates in a study of early T cells in non-severe SARS-CoV-2 infection. Individual cDNA molecules received unique molecular identifiers. MiXCR was run by TCRdb on the 5' RACE reads, yielding one entry per CDR3 protein. The table lists about 61,000 distinct CDR3 sequences, under 14% of them singletons. The chain has TRBV9 and TRBJ2-5; 12 bases map to TRBD2. Sequenced material: whole blood. This TCR came from an adult who was a healthcare worker with PCR-confirmed SARS-CoV-2 infection or an uninfected control (not recorded which). The CDR3 sequence: CASSETGTSGETQYF. The CDR3 region has the DNA TGTGCCAGCAGCGAAACCGGGACTAGCGGGGAGACCCAGTACTTC.